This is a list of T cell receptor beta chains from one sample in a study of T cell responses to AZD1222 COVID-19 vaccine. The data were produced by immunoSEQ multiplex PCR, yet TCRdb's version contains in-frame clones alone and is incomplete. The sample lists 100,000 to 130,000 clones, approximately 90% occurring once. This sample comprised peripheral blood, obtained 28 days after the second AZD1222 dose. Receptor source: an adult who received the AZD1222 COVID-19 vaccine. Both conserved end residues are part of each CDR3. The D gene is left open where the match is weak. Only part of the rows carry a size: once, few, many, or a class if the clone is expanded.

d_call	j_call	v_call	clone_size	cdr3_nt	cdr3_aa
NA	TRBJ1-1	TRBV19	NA	TGTGCCAGTAGTATAGATCGCCTAACCAGGGCTTTCTTT	CASSIDRLTRAFF
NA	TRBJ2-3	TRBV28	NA	TGTGCCAGCACCCAAAGCCTCGGCGGCTTAGATACGCAGTATTTT	CASTQSLGGLDTQYF
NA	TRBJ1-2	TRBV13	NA	TGTGCCAGCAGCTTAGGCCGGGGAGTTTATGGCTACACCTTC	CASSLGRGVYGYTF
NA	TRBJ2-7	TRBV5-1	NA	TGCGCCAGCACCTCAGAACTAGATTTGTACGAGCAGTACTTC	CASTSELDLYEQYF
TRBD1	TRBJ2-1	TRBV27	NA	TGTGCCAGCAGTCCCAGGGTGGACAGGGGGGGATACAATGAGCAGTTCTTC	CASSPRVDRGGYNEQFF
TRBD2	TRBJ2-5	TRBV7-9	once	TGTGCCAGCAGCGCTTTCGGGGGGGACCAAGAGACCCAGTACTTC	CASSAFGGDQETQYF
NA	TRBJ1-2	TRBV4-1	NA	TGCGCCAGCAGCCAAGTATCGGGGTCCCTCTATGGCTACACCTTC	CASSQVSGSLYGYTF
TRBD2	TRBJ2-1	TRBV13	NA	TGTGCCAGCAGCTCCGAGGTAGCGGGCTACAATGAGCAGTTCTTC	CASSSEVAGYNEQFF
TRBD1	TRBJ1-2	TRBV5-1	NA	TGCGCCAGCAGCCCTGACAGGGAACGGGGCTACACCTTC	CASSPDRERGYTF
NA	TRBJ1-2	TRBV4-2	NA	TGTGCCAGCAGCCAAGAAGCGGTAAGGACCTATGGCTACACCTTC	CASSQEAVRTYGYTF
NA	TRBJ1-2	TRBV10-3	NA	TGTGCCATCAGTGAGACCGGCCGCTATGGCTACACCTTC	CAISETGRYGYTF
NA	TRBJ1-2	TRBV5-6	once	TGTGCCAGCAAGCGACAGTCCTATGGCTACACCTTC	CASKRQSYGYTF
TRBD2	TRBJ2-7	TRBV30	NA	TGTGCCTTACTAGCGGGACCCTACGAGCAGTACTTC	CALLAGPYEQYF
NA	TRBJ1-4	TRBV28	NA	TGTGCCAGCAGTCCCCCCGGGACCGCTAATGAAAAACTGTTTTTT	CASSPPGTANEKLFF
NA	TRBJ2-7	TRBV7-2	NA	TGTGCCAGCAGCACCCGGACAGACGGAGAGCAGTACTTC	CASSTRTDGEQYF
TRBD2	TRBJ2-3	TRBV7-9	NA	TGTGCCAGCAGACTTATGAGCGGGACTAGCACAGATACGCAGTATTTT	CASRLMSGTSTDTQYF
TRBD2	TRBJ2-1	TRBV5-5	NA	TGTGCCAGCAGCTTGGTAGCGGGGCCCTACAATGAGCAGTTCTTC	CASSLVAGPYNEQFF
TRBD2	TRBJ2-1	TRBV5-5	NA	TGTGCCAGCAGCCCGGGACTAGCGGAGTACAATGAGCAGTTCTTC	CASSPGLAEYNEQFF
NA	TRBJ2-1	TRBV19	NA	TGTGCCAGTAGTAGCCCAGGTATGACTTCGCAATACAATGAGCAGTTCTTC	CASSSPGMTSQYNEQFF
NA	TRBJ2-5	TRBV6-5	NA	TGTGCCAGCAGTTACCGTAGAGCTCCAGAGACCCAGTACTTC	CASSYRRAPETQYF
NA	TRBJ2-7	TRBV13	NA	TGTGCCAGCAGCCCAATACATCTGGTAGCCGAGCAGTACTTC	CASSPIHLVAEQYF
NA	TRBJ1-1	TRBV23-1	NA	TGCGCCAGCAGTCATTCCGGGACCCCCGGTACTGAAGCTTTCTTT	CASSHSGTPGTEAFF
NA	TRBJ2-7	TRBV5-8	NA	TGTGCCAGCAGCTTACAGCTCAACGAGCAGTACTTC	CASSLQLNEQYF
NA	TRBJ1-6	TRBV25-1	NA	TGTGCCAGCAGTCCGGACAGCTATAATTCACCCCTCCACTTT	CASSPDSYNSPLHF
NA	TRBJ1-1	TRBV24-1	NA	TGTGCCACCAGTGATTCAGGGACTTACACTGAAGCTTTCTTT	CATSDSGTYTEAFF
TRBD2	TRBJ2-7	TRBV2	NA	TGTGCCAGCAAAAGGGAGTCTAGCGGGAGACGCGAGCAGTACTTC	CASKRESSGRREQYF
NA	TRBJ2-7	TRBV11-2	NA	TGTGCCAGCAGCCTCGGGGGAGGATCGTACGAGCAGTACTTC	CASSLGGGSYEQYF
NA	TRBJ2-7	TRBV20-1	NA	TGCAGTGCTAGTTCGAAGGGATCCCCCTACGAGCAGTACTTC	CSASSKGSPYEQYF
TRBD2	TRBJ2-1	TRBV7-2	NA	TGTGCCAGCAGCTCGGGACTAGCGGGAGCCAATGAGCAGTTCTTC	CASSSGLAGANEQFF
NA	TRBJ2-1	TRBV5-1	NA	TGCGCCAGCAGGATCGGGGAGCGCTACAATGAGCAGTTCTTC	CASRIGERYNEQFF
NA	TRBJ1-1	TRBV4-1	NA	TGCGCCAGCAGCCAAGAATTCACGGGCGAAGCTTTCTTT	CASSQEFTGEAFF
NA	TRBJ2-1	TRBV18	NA	TGTGCCAGCTCACCACAGCGCGGTCCAACTGGAAATGAGCAGTTCTTC	CASSPQRGPTGNEQFF
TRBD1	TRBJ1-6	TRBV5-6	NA	TGTGCCAGCAGCTGGACAGGGGAAGCTAATTCACCCCTCCACTTT	CASSWTGEANSPLHF
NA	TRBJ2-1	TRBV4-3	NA	TGCGCCAGCAGCGCGGGACGCAAGCAGTTCTTC	CASSAGRKQFF
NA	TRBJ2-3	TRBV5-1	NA	TGCGCCAGCAGCTCCCTAGGGGGGGTCACAGATACGCAGTATTTT	CASSSLGGVTDTQYF
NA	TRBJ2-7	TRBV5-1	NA	TGCGCCAGCAGCTTGGCCGGAGAGGTGGCGTACGAGCAGTACTTC	CASSLAGEVAYEQYF
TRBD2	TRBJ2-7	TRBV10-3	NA	TGTGCCACAGCGGGGCTAGCGGGTTACGAGCAGTACTTC	CATAGLAGYEQYF
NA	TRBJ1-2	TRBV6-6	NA	TGTGCCAGCAGTTTACAGTCGTTGGGCTACACCTTC	CASSLQSLGYTF
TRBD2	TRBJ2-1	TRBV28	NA	TGTGCCAGCTGGTCGCGGGGGACTGAGCAGTTCTTC	CASWSRGTEQFF
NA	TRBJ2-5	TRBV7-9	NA	TGTGCCAGCAGCTTAGGGGCGATCGAGACCCAGTACTTC	CASSLGAIETQYF
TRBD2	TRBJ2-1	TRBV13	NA	TGTGCCAGCAGCTTCGGGAGGGGCAATGAGCAGTTCTTC	CASSFGRGNEQFF